This T cell receptor (beta chain) was captured by sequencing in a study of blood T cell repertoires in COVID-19. On the study more broadly: Whether acute or convalescent, the COVID-19 samples came from the United States, Italy and Spain. The cDNA or gDNA used as material had been derived from T cells, B-cell-depleted T cells, or PBMCs.

In the original workflow: For nucleated cells, counts were estimated from reference gene primer amplification. TCRdb's copy holds only in-frame clones and misses some; the assay was immunoSEQ multiplex PCR. For V, J and clone size, that table is used; D and trimming come from the DNA. The sample records approximately 390,000 clones, nearly 90% being singletons. J was trimmed by 0 bases and V by 3 bases; bases with no gene match: 4. The CDR3 length is 18 residues. Germline CDR1 is LGHNA and CDR2 is YNFKEQ. The sample was peripheral blood. This receptor was identified in a man between 18 and 29 years old with active or convalescent COVID-19. This chain links TRBV4-2 with TRBJ2-2; 13 bases align to TRBD2. CDR3 loop: CASSHPGLAGPNTGELFF. The CDR3 DNA follows: TGTGCCAGCAGCCATCCGGGACTAGCGGGACCGAACACCGGGGAGCTGTTTTTT.